One sample yielded the 29 T cell receptor beta chains listed below, sequenced in a study of shared clonotypes between healthy human individuals. Clones were read by immunoSEQ multiplex PCR, and TCRdb kept only the in-frame ones, dropping some. The sample consists of roughly 2,000,000 clones, 80% to 95% of them appearing once. CD45RO-negative, CCR7-positively selected cells formed the naive CD8 fraction, excluding terminally differentiated effector memory CD45RA+ cells. The sequenced sample was naive CD8+ T cells from PBMCs. These receptors all come from a man aged 18 to 30 in good health. Some clones in this sample may be carry-over from other donors' samples.

CDR3 sequence (DNA): TGTGCCAGCAGCTGGGGGACAGCGGGAAACACCATATATTTT. This sequence encodes CASSWGTAGNTIYF. The chain carries TRBV11-2 and TRBJ1-3; the match to TRBD1 covers 7 bases. After removal of 4 bases from V and 4 bases from J, the junction contained 4 bases not matched to a gene. CDR1 is SGHAT, CDR2 FQNNGV, per germline. The CDR3 spans 14 residues.

The chain is built from TRBV28 and TRBJ1-4; D is undetermined. This CDR3 comprises 14 residues. Trimming cost V 1 base and J 8 bases, with 11 bases left between them. Germline V lookup: CDR1 MDHEN, CDR2 SYDVKM. The chain's CDR3 is CASSLLGANEKLFF. The CDR3, as DNA: TGTGCCAGCAGTTTATTGGGAGCAAACGAAAAACTGTTTTTT.

The rearrangement joins TRBV6-6 to TRBJ2-3, with D uncertain. Germline V gives CDR1 MNHNY, CDR2 SVGAGI (reference sequence). The V end lost 2 bases, the J end lost 2 bases, and 8 bases lay between the germline ends. The CDR3 is 14 amino acids. The CDR3 DNA sequence: TGTGCCAGCAGTTACGTCAGTTTCACAGATACGCAGTATTTT. Protein: CASSYVSFTDTQYF.

The rearrangement joins TRBV5-1 to TRBJ1-1; D possibly corresponds to TRBD1 (5 bases). V lost 3 bases and J 5 bases, leaving 14 bases between the germline ends. Germline CDR1 reads SGHRS; CDR2 reads YFSETQ. The CDR3 runs 14 residues. The CDR3 bases are TGCGCCAGCAGCTACGACAGCCCAACGACTGAAGCTTTCTTT. Protein: CASSYDSPTTEAFF.

The genes are TRBV9 and TRBJ2-3; 13 bases align to TRBD2. The CDR3 is 17 residues long. The J segment lost 3 bases and the V segment lost 4 bases, leaving 8 bases of the junction unmatched. CDR1 is SGDLS and CDR2 is YYNGEE in the germline V gene. The CDR3 bases are TGTGCCAGCAGCCTAGGTAAACTAGCGGGAGGGACAGATACGCAGTATTTT. Its translation is CASSLGKLAGGTDTQYF.

The CDR3: CASILQAGEQYF. CDR3 bases: TGTGCCAGCATCCTCCAAGCTGGCGAGCAGTACTTC. The genes are TRBV2 and TRBJ2-5; D is undetermined. The J call is doubtful: the DNA matches TRBJ2-7 better. The germline V gene has CDR1 SNHLY and CDR2 FYNNEI. This CDR3 contains 12 residues.

The CDR3 DNA reads as TGTGCCAGCAGCTTGGGGACCCCTGGAAGCACAGATACGCAGTATTTT. This gives the protein CASSLGTPGSTDTQYF. The chain combines TRBV5-4 with TRBJ2-3; D unresolved. The CDR3 spans 16 residues. V dropped 0 bases and J dropped 0 bases, with 11 bases sitting between them. Germline lookup yields CDR1 SGHNT and CDR2 YYREEE (reference sequence).

Regarding this clone: An end of the junction differs from the germline gene, which may be a read error. The chain's CDR3 is CASSAYDYTF. Here the CDR3 DNA reads TGTGCCAGCAGCGCCTATGACTACACCTTC. The chain carries TRBV5-5 and TRBJ1-2; D is ambiguous. The CDR3 is 10 amino acids. Germline V gene data show CDR1 as SGHKS and CDR2 as YYEKEE (reference sequence). Full variable domain (rest looked up from reference TRBV5-5 and TRBJ1-2): DAGVTQSPTHLIKTRGQQVTLRCSPISGHKSVSWYQQVLGQGPQFIFQYYEKEERGRGNFPDRFSARQFPNYSSELNVNALLLGDSALYLCASSAYDYTFGSGTRLTVV.

This chain joins TRBV7-9 and TRBJ2-7; D gene uncertain. Per the germline V gene, CDR1 is SEHNR and CDR2 is FQNEAQ (reference sequence). V lost 6 bases and J 5 bases, leaving 14 bases between the germline ends. The CDR3 extends over 13 amino acids. In nucleotides, the CDR3 is TGTGCCAGCAGTCCTGTCGGCTTCAACGAGCAGTACTTC. It encodes CASSPVGFNEQYF. The whole variable domain, filled in from reference TRBV7-9 and TRBJ2-7, reads DTGVSQNPRHKITKRGQNVTFRCDPISEHNRLYWYRQTLGQGPEFLTYFQNEAQLEKSRLLSDRFSAERPKGSFSTLEIQRTEQGDSAMYLCASSPVGFNEQYFGPGTRLTVT.

This clone is a singleton in its sample. The chain combines TRBV25-1 with TRBJ2-5; 12 bases fit TRBD2. CDR1 is MGHDK, CDR2 SYGVNS, per germline. V gave up 6 bases and J gave up 4 bases; unmatched junction bases: 9. The CDR3 sequence is 16 residues long. The CDR3 nucleotides are TGTGCCAGCAGCGAGCTTCTAGCGGGAGGGTTAGAGACCCAGTACTTC. This encodes CASSELLAGGLETQYF.

The chain employs TRBV6-1 and TRBJ2-7; D may be TRBD2 (6 bases). CDR1 MNHNS and CDR2 SASEGT come from the germline V gene. Trimming shortened V by 2 bases and J by 4 bases, and 21 bases separated the two germline ends. The CDR3 extends over 17 amino acids. CDR3 amino acids: CASSEFYFGHAGYEQYF. CDR3 in DNA: TGTGCCAGCAGTGAATTTTATTTTGGCCACGCGGGGTACGAGCAGTACTTC.

J is TRBJ2-7 and V is TRBV7-8; 7 nucleotides align to TRBD2. Per the germline V gene, CDR1 is SGHVS and CDR2 is FQNEAQ. After removal of 2 bases from V and 7 bases from J, the junction contained 5 bases not matched to a gene. This CDR3 is built from 13 residues. CDR3 sequence (DNA): TGTGCCAGCAGCTTATCCGGGGGGAGAGAGCAGTACTTC. Amino acids: CASSLSGGREQYF.

The rearrangement joins TRBV6-5 to TRBJ2-1; D unclear. The germline gives CDR1 MNHEY, CDR2 SVGAGI. This CDR3 comprises 13 residues. Deletions cut 0 bases from V and 9 bases from J, with 9 bases between. The CDR3 DNA follows: TGTGCCAGCAGTTACTCCCTCCGTAGTGAGCAGTTCTTC. Its translation: CASSYSLRSEQFF.

This sequence joins TRBV29-1 and TRBJ1-2, with 8 positions matching TRBD1. Germline V lookup: CDR1 SQVTM, CDR2 ANQGSEA. This CDR3 contains 15 residues. V shed 0 bases and J 3 bases; nucleotides not matched to a gene: 6. CDR3 residues: CSVEDQKQGDYGYTF. CDR3 in DNA: TGCAGCGTTGAAGACCAGAAACAGGGGGACTATGGCTACACCTTC.

The rearrangement links TRBV11-1 to TRBJ2-5, with 8 bases lining up with TRBD2. The CDR3 has 17 residues. Looked up from germline, CDR1 is SGHAT and CDR2 is FQDESV (reference sequence). V trimming: 5 bases; J trimming: 4 bases; junction bases outside the gene matches: 15. CDR3: CASSERGHGRARETQYF. DNA of the CDR3: TGTGCCAGCAGCGAACGCGGTCACGGGAGGGCCCGAGAGACCCAGTACTTC.

Comment on this clone: This sample also contains other DNA sequences that code for the same CDR3. The chain links TRBV5-1 to TRBJ1-1, with D unresolved. V was shortened by 4 bases and J by 2 bases, with 12 bases between the two germline ends. This CDR3 is built from 14 residues. The germline gives CDR1 SGHRS, CDR2 YFSETQ. CDR3 coding DNA: TGCGCCAGCAGCATCGCCGGTCCAAACACTGAAGCTTTCTTT. Its translation is CASSIAGPNTEAFF.

The gene calls are TRBV6-5 and TRBJ2-7; D is possibly TRBD1 (6 bases). The CDR3 has 14 amino acids. Trimming removed 5 bases from V and 3 bases from J, with 14 bases in between. Germline V gene data show CDR1 as MNHEY and CDR2 as SVGAGI. The chain's CDR3 is CASSLGQRVYEQYF. CDR3 bases: TGTGCCAGCAGTCTCGGACAGCGCGTCTACGAGCAGTACTTC.

The chain carries TRBV5-1 and TRBJ2-5, with 10 bases lining up with TRBD1. The CDR3 loop spans 18 amino acids. Germline assignment: CDR1 SGHRS and CDR2 YFSETQ. Trimming took 5 bases from V and 5 from J; bases not matched to a gene: 18. CDR3 loop: CASRPGQGPLAGGETQYF. In nucleotides, the CDR3 is TGCGCCAGCAGGCCGGGACAGGGGCCGCTAGCGGGTGGGGAGACCCAGTACTTC.

J is TRBJ2-7 and V is TRBV7-4; 14 bases agree with TRBD2. This CDR3 has 17 residues. Germline values: CDR1 SGHVT, CDR2 SQSDAQ. Germline trimming cut 3 bases from V and 5 bases from J; bases unmatched to any gene: 9. The CDR3 DNA is TGTGCCAGCAGCTTCGGGACTAGCGGGAGTGGCGACAACGAGCAGTACTTC. Residues: CASSFGTSGSGDNEQYF.

The gene calls are TRBV15 and TRBJ1-1; D remains ambiguous. CDR1 is LNHNV, CDR2 YYDKDF, per germline (reference sequence). The germline V and J ends were trimmed by 1 base and 3 bases, with 3 bases remaining between them. CDR3 size: 12 residues. CDR3 bases: TGTGCCACCAGCAGAGTTGACACTGAAGCTTTCTTT. This translates into CATSRVDTEAFF.

V usage is TRBV15 and J usage is TRBJ1-3, with D possibly being TRBD1 (5 bases). Germline assignment: CDR1 LNHNV and CDR2 YYDKDF (reference sequence). The CDR3 spans 16 residues. The V end lost 5 bases, the J end lost 6 bases, and 20 bases lay between the germline ends. CDR3 sequence: CATSLLTGTQENTIYF. The CDR3 coding sequence is TGTGCCACCAGCCTATTAACCGGGACGCAGGAAAACACCATATATTTT.

The chain carries TRBV28 and TRBJ2-7, with D tentatively TRBD1 (6 bases). CDR1 and CDR2 (germline): MDHEN, SYDVKM. The CDR3 runs 15 residues. V shed 4 bases and J shed 1 base, with 14 bases lying between them. Written as DNA, the CDR3 is TGTGCCAGCAGTTGGAGAAACAGGGAATCCTACGAGCAGTACTTC. It translates to CASSWRNRESYEQYF.

V and J are TRBV13 and TRBJ2-7, with a possible D match to TRBD1 (6 bases). Deletions cut 5 bases from V and 3 bases from J, with 17 bases between. Germline V gives CDR1 PRHDT, CDR2 FYEKMQ (reference sequence). The CDR3 runs 15 residues. The CDR3: CASSPTGLGRYEQYF. For the CDR3, the DNA is TGTGCCAGCAGCCCCACAGGGCTAGGTCGCTACGAGCAGTACTTC.

The chain is built from TRBV9 and TRBJ2-7, with a tentative D call TRBD1 (5 bases). The V gene's germline CDR1 is SGDLS and CDR2 YYNGEE. V shed 4 bases and J shed 4 bases, with 6 bases lying between them. This CDR3 region has 11 residues. The CDR3 region is CASSSGYEQYF. The CDR3 DNA follows: TGTGCCAGCAGCTCAGGGTACGAGCAGTACTTC.

CDR3 region: CASSLGVSRPPYNEQFF. The CDR3 DNA follows: TGTGCCAGCAGCTTAGGGGTTAGTCGGCCGCCCTACAATGAGCAGTTCTTC. The V and J genes are TRBV11-2 and TRBJ2-1, with no clear D. CDR3 length equals 17 residues. V was trimmed by 1 base and J by 2 bases, leaving 15 bases between them. The germline gives CDR1 SGHAT, CDR2 FQNNGV.

V and J are TRBV5-1 and TRBJ2-7; D is uncertain. Trimming removed 0 bases at V and 2 bases at J, with 9 bases between. This CDR3 spans 14 amino acids. Germline V CDR1 and CDR2: SGHRS, YFSETQ. The CDR3 DNA is TGCGCCAGCAGCTTGGCCGCCCGGCCCTACGAGCAGTACTTC. It yields the protein CASSLAARPYEQYF.

The chain combines TRBV19 with TRBJ2-1; 8 bases map to TRBD2. Per germline, CDR1 LNHDA and CDR2 SQIVND (reference sequence). The CDR3 is made up of 15 amino acids. The V segment lost 5 bases and the J segment 4 bases; nucleotides outside the gene matches: 7. CDR3 in amino acids: CASSGQLAAYNEQFF. The CDR3 DNA follows: TGTGCCAGTAGTGGGCAACTAGCGGCATACAATGAGCAGTTCTTC.

J is TRBJ2-1 and V is TRBV9, with unresolved D. This CDR3 has 11 residues. Germline CDR1 and CDR2: SGDLS and YYNGEE. Trimming cost V 4 bases and J 7 bases, with 6 bases left between them. CDR3 sequence (DNA): TGTGCCAGCAGCCCCGCAAATGAGCAGTTCTTC. It is translated as CASSPANEQFF.

The chain recombines TRBV6-5 with TRBJ2-1; perhaps TRBD1 as D (5 bases). V shed 0 bases and J shed 7 bases, with 13 bases lying between them. From germline, CDR1 is MNHEY and CDR2 SVGAGI. CDR3 size: 15 residues. The CDR3 loop reads CASSYSSWTNNEQFF. The CDR3 DNA follows: TGTGCCAGCAGTTACTCGAGTTGGACAAATAATGAGCAGTTCTTC.